This entry describes one T cell receptor (beta chain). Its antigen is undetermined. The data are from a study of T cell clones after liver transplantation. Study-wide background: Until 12-24 months post-transplant, subjects got standard immunosuppression and no induction. Patients counted as tolerant after at least one year off all immunosuppression, enzymes not exceeding twice normal.

Study-wide findings and caveats: Rather than being deleted, graft donor-reactive T cells may have moved into the graft.

Unstimulated PBMCs were sorted into CD3+CD4+ and CD3+CD8+ populations. The CDR3 runs to 14 residues. Looked up from germline, CDR1 is SEHNR and CDR2 is FQNEAQ (reference sequence). V was pared by 5 bases and J by 0 bases, with 10 bases between. Clones were sequenced by immunoSEQ multiplex PCR, and TCRdb holds only the in-frame ones, with some missing. The table has tens of thousands of clones, 60% to 75% seen once. The clonotype originates from a human patient who received a liver transplant. Part of the T cell pool may stem from the graft donor. The J gene is TRBJ1-2, the V gene TRBV7-9; D possibly corresponds to TRBD1 (5 bases). The material sequenced was CD4+ T cells from blood, taken at the 22-month timepoint. CDR3 nucleotide sequence: TGTGCCAGCAGCCGCAGGGCCACTAACTATGGCTACACCTTC. This sequence encodes CASSRRATNYGYTF. Filled out from reference TRBV7-9 and TRBJ1-2, the complete variable domain reads DTGVSQNPRHKITKRGQNVTFRCDPISEHNRLYWYRQTLGQGPEFLTYFQNEAQLEKSRLLSDRFSAERPKGSFSTLEIQRTEQGDSAMYLCASSRRATNYGYTFGSGTRLTVV.